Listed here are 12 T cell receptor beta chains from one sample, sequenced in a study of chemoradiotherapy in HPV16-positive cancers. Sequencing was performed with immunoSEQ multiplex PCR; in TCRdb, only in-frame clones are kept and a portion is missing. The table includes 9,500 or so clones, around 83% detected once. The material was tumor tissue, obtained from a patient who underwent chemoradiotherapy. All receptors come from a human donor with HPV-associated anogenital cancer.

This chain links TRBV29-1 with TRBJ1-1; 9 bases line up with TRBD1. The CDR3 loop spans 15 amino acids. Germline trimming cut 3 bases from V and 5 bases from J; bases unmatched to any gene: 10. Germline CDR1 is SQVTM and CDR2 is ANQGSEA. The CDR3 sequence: CSVDWGQGARTEAFF. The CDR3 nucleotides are TGCAGCGTTGATTGGGGACAGGGAGCAAGGACTGAAGCTTTCTTT.

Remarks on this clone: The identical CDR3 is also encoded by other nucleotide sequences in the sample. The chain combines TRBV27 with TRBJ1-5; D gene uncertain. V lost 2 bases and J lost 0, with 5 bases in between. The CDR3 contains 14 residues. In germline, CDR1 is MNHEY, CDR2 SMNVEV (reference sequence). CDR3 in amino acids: CASSLGYSNQPQHF. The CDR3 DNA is TGTGCCAGCAGTTTAGGGTATAGCAATCAGCCCCAGCATTTT.

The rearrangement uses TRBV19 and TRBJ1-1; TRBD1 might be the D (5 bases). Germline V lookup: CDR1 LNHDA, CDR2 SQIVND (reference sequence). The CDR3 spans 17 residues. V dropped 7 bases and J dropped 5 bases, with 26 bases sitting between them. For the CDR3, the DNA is TGTGCCAGTATAAGCCAAGAGGCCGGACGGGGGAGAACTGAAGCTTTCTTT. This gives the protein CASISQEAGRGRTEAFF.

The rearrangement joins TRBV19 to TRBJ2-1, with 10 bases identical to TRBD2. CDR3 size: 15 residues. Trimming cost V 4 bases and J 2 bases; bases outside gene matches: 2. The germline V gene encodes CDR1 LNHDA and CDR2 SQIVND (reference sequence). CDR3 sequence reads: CASSTSGGPYNEQFF. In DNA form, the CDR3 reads TGTGCCAGTAGTACTAGCGGGGGCCCCTACAATGAGCAGTTCTTC.

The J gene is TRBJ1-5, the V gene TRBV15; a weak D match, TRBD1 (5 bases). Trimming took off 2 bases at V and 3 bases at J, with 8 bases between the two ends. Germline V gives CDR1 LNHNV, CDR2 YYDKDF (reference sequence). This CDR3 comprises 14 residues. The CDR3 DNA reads TGTGCCACCAGCAGAACAGGACTCAATCAGCCCCAGCATTTT. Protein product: CATSRTGLNQPQHF.

The CDR3 region has the DNA TGTGCCAGCAGCTTGGCCTTGCGGGGGGGCGACGAGCAGTACTTC. Its protein product is CASSLALRGGDEQYF. V is TRBV7-2 and J is TRBJ2-7; 9 bases are a match to TRBD2. CDR1 and CDR2 (germline): SGHTA, FQGNSA. The CDR3 spans 15 residues. The trim removed 3 bases at V and 5 bases at J, leaving 8 bases unmatched.

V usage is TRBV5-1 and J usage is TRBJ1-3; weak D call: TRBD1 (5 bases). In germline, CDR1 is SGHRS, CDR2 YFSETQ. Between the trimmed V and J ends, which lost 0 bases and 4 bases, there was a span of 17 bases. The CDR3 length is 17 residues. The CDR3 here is CASSLDSGPLGGNTIYF. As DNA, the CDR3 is TGCGCCAGCAGCTTGGACTCAGGGCCCCTCGGAGGAAACACCATATATTTT.

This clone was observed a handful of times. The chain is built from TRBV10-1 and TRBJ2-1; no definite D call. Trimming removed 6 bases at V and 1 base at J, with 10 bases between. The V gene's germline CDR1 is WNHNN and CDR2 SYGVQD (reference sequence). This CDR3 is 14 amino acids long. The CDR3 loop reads CASSSTRSYNEQFF. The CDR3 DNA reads TGCGCCAGCAGCTCGACGAGATCCTACAATGAGCAGTTCTTC.

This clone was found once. CDR3 coding DNA: TGTGCCATCAGTGACAGCGGGGTTCGGCAGTTCTTC. Translated, it gives CAISDSGVRQFF. The chain has TRBV10-3 and TRBJ2-1; TRBD2 matches 7 bases. The CDR3 runs 12 residues. Germline CDR1 is ENHRY and CDR2 is SYGVKD. After removal of 3 bases from V and 12 bases from J, the junction contained 5 bases not matched to a gene.

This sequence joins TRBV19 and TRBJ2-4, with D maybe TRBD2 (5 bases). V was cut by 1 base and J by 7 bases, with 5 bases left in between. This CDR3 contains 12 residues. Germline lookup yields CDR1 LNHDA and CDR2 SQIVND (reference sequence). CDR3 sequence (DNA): TGTGCCAGTAGTATAGGAGGGAACATTCAGTACTTC. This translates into CASSIGGNIQYF.

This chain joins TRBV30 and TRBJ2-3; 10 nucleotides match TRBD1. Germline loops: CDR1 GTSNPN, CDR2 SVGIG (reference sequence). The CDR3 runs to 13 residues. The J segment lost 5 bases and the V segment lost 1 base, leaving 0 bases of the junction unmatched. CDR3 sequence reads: CAWSGTGGDTQYF. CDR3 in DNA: TGTGCCTGGAGTGGGACAGGGGGAGATACGCAGTATTTT.

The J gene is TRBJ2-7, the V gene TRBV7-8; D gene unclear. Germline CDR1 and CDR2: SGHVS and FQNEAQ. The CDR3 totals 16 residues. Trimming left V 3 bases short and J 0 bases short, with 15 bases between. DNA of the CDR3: TGTGCCAGCAGCTTGGTGTCCGGAGCGAGCTCCTACGAGCAGTACTTC. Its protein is CASSLVSGASSYEQYF.